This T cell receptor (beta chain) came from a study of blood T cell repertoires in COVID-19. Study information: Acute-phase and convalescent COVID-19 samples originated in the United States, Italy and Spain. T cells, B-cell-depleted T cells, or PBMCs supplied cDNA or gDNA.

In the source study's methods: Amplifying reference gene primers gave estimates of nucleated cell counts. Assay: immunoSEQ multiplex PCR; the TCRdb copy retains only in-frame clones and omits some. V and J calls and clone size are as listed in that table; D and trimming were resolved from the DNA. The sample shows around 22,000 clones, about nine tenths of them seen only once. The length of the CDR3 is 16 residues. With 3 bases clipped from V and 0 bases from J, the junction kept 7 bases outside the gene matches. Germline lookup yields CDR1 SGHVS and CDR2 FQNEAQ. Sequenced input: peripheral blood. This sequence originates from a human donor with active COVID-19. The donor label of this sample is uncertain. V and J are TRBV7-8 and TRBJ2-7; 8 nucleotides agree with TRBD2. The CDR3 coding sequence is TGTGCCAGCAGCTTTAAAGTAGCGGGGTCCTCCTACGAGCAGTACTTC. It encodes CASSFKVAGSSYEQYF.